The clone carrying this T cell receptor (beta chain) was observed at least ten times. Its specificity is unknown. This CDR3 region has 14 residues. Germline V gene lookup returns CDR1 DFQATT and CDR2 SNEGSKA (reference sequence). V shed 6 bases and J 3 bases; nucleotides not matched to a gene: 6. Other autoimmune diseases, uncontrolled infections, pregnancy and lactation each led to patient exclusion. The data derive from a study of Graves' ophthalmopathy and Graves' hyperthyroidism. About the research overall: Stable hyperthyroid donors showed no ophthalmopathy during 18 months follow-up.

From RNA, the CDR3 regions of TCR beta chains were amplified and sequenced. A first-round RT-PCR used HTBI primers, followed by a second-round multiplex PCR. TCRdb independently ran MiXCR on the multiplex PCR reads; one entry per CDR3 protein. The data hold 450,000 to 600,000 distinct CDR3 sequences, with 35% to 45% observed a single time. Points from the study as a whole: The majority of expanded thyroid clonotypes above 0.001 frequency also occurred in blood. The model predicted ophthalmopathy progression with about 71% sensitivity and around 72% specificity.

The V gene is TRBV20-1, the J gene TRBJ2-2; 8 bases align to TRBD2. The sequenced material came from peripheral blood or thyroid tissue (not recorded which). This receptor was identified in an adult man with Graves' hyperthyroidism. CDR3 protein: CSARTSFHTGELFF. The CDR3 DNA sequence: TGCAGTGCCCGGACTAGCTTCCACACCGGGGAGCTGTTTTTT.